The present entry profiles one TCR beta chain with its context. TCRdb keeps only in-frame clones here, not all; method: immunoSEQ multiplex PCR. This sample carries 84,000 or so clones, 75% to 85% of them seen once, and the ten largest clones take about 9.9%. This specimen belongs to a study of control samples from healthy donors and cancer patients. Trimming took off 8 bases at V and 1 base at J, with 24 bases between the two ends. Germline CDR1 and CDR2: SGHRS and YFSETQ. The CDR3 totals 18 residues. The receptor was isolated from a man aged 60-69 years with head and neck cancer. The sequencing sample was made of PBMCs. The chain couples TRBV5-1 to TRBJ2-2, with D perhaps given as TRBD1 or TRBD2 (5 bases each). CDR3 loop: CASNRDGIIRGNTGELFF. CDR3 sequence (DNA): TGCGCCAGTAACCGGGACGGGATTATAAGGGGGAACACCGGGGAGCTGTTTTTT. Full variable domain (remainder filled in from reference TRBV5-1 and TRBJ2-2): KAGVTQTPRYLIKTRGQQVTLSCSPISGHRSVSWYQQTPGQGLQFLFEYFSETQRNKGNFPGRFSGRQFSNSRSEMNVSTLELGDSALYLCASNRDGIIRGNTGELFFGEGSRLTVL.